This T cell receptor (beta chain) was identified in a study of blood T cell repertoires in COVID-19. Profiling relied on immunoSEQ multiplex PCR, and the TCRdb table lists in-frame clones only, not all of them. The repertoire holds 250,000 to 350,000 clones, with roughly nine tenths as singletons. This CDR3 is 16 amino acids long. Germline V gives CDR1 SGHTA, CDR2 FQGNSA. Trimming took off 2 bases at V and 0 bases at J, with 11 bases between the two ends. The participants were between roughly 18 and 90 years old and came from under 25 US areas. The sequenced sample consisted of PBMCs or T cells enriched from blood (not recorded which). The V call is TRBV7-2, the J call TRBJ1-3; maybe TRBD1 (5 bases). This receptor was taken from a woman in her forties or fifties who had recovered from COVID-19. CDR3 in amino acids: CASSLSGTRSGNTIYF. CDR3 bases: TGTGCCAGCAGCTTAAGCGGGACCCGCTCTGGAAACACCATATATTTT.